This T cell receptor (beta chain) was identified in a study of cytomegalovirus exposure and HLA in healthy donors. General study points: In a later analysis, a missense DCLRE1C variant was linked to TCR beta V- and J-gene trimming. In vitro data verified three CMV-associated chains as specific for CMV antigens.

Nominally healthy donors provided the samples, though records likely missed some immune exposures. V lost 5 bases and J lost 3, with 17 bases in between. CDR3 length: 15 residues. Germline CDR1 SGHVS, CDR2 FQNEAQ. As for this clone: No antigen is known for it.

The PCR was carried out with 60 Vbeta primers and 13 Jbeta primers. Sequenced by immunoSEQ multiplex PCR; TCRdb stores in-frame clones only, minus some. This sample has approximately 100,000 clones, with roughly 76% found just once. This sequence originates from a woman in her 50s in good health and CMV-seropositive. This rearrangement joins TRBV7-8 to TRBJ2-7, with a possible D match to TRBD1 (6 bases). The source material was PBMCs. The CDR3 bases are TGTGCCAGCAGCCGGATTTACAGGGCACTCTACGAGCAGTACTTC. Protein product: CASSRIYRALYEQYF.